The 27 T cell receptor beta chains reported below all come from one sample, sequenced in a study of T cell repertoires in cytomegalovirus infection. TCRdb reprocessed the reads with MiXCR, giving one entry per CDR3 protein. The table has a few hundred thousand distinct CDR3 sequences, 9% to 9.5% seen once; the top ten hold 3.5% to 4.5%. Sequencing was performed on PBMCs. The source is a human donor in good health (CMV status not recorded). Some clones in this sample may be carry-over from other donors' samples.

This clonotype came up many times. The V and J genes are TRBV7-2 and TRBJ2-4; TRBD2 aligns across 8 bases. The CDR3 runs to 17 residues. V shed 0 bases and J 0 bases; nucleotides not matched to a gene: 4. Germline values: CDR1 SGHTA, CDR2 FQGNSA. Here the CDR3 reads CASSLAASGQAKNIQYF. In DNA form, the CDR3 reads TGTGCCAGCAGCTTAGCGGCTAGCGGGCAAGCCAAAAACATTCAGTACTTC.

This clonotype has a handful of counts. This chain joins TRBV11-1 and TRBJ2-7; no firm D call. The CDR3 is made up of 18 amino acids. V lost 1 base to trimming and J lost 3 bases, with 22 bases between them. Germline lookup yields CDR1 SGHAT and CDR2 FQDESV (reference sequence). The CDR3 DNA is TGTGCCAGCAGCTTAGTTTTTCCAGGACGGCACATAAACTACGAGCAGTACTTC. This codes for CASSLVFPGRHINYEQYF.

This clonotype appeared a few times. The CDR3 spells CAISEGPGGTGELFF. CDR3 DNA sequence: TGTGCCATCAGCGAGGGCCCGGGCGGCACCGGGGAGCTGTTTTTT. The chain has TRBV10-3 and TRBJ2-2, with a tentative D call TRBD2 (5 bases). Trimming took 6 bases from V and 4 from J, leaving 15 bases between them. Germline lookup yields CDR1 ENHRY and CDR2 SYGVKD. CDR3 length equals 15 residues.

The chain recombines TRBV4-1 with TRBJ1-2; D is uncertain. CDR1 and CDR2 (germline): MGHRA, YSYEKL. The CDR3 extends over 14 amino acids. The V gene lost 0 bases and the J gene lost 4 bases, with 9 bases spanning the gap. The CDR3 DNA reads TGCGCCAGCAGCCAAGATGAGGGTCTCTATGGCTACACCTTC. It translates to CASSQDEGLYGYTF.

This clonotype has more than one count but fewer than ten. This chain uses TRBV2 with TRBJ2-7; D might be TRBD1 (5 bases). V was shortened by 6 bases and J by 0 bases, with 12 bases between the two germline ends. The CDR3 sequence is 14 residues long. The V gene's germline CDR1 is SNHLY and CDR2 FYNNEI. CDR3 coding DNA: TGTGCCAGCAGGGATCAGGGTCCCTCCTACGAGCAGTACTTC. Translated: CASRDQGPSYEQYF.

This clonotype appeared a few times. The CDR3 coding sequence is TGTGCCAGCAGCTTGGTACGGCGTGGTGAGCAGTTCTTC. It translates to CASSLVRRGEQFF. The gene calls are TRBV5-6 and TRBJ2-1, with D unclear. Germline V gives CDR1 SGHDT, CDR2 YYEEEE. V lost 0 bases to trimming and J lost 9 bases, with 10 bases between them. The CDR3 consists of 13 residues.

V and J are TRBV19 and TRBJ2-5; TRBD2 is a possible D gene (6 bases). The CDR3 spans 14 residues. CDR1 and CDR2 (germline): LNHDA, SQIVND (reference sequence). Trimming removed 9 bases from V and 1 base from J, with 15 bases in between. The chain's CDR3 is CASQDGGTQETQYF. CDR3 coding DNA: TGTGCCAGCCAGGATGGCGGGACCCAAGAGACCCAGTACTTC. The whole variable domain, filled in from reference TRBV19 and TRBJ2-5, reads DGGITQSPKYLFRKEGQNVTLSCEQNLNHDAMYWYRQDPGQGLRLIYYSQIVNDFQKGDIAEGYSVSREKKESFPLTVTSAQKNPTAFYLCASQDGGTQETQYFGPGTRLLVL.

This clonotype has a count of ten or more. This sequence joins TRBV7-2 and TRBJ1-1; 8 bases align to TRBD1. The CDR3 runs to 15 residues. CDR1 and CDR2 (germline): SGHTA, FQGNSA. The ends lost 5 bases at V and 3 bases at J; junction bases unmatched: 8. DNA for the CDR3: TGTGCCAGCAGCCCGGACAGGGCGGTTTACACTGAAGCTTTCTTT. It encodes CASSPDRAVYTEAFF.

This clonotype has more than one count but fewer than ten. The chain recombines TRBV6-2 or TRBV6-3 with TRBJ2-5; D is perhaps TRBD2 (6 bases). Germline CDR1 and CDR2: MNHEY and SVGEGT. The CDR3 has 14 amino acids. V dropped 7 bases and J dropped 2 bases, with 14 bases sitting between them. DNA for the CDR3: TGTGCCAGCACCAAGTCCGGGGGACAAGAGACCCAGTACTTC. Protein product: CASTKSGGQETQYF.

The gene calls are TRBV10-3 and TRBJ2-7; either TRBD1 or TRBD2 may supply D (6 bases each). The V and J ends lost 2 bases and 4 bases respectively, with 15 bases between them. Germline V lookup: CDR1 ENHRY, CDR2 SYGVKD. The CDR3 is made up of 15 amino acids. Here the CDR3 reads CAISERGVVIYEQYF. The CDR3 region has the DNA TGTGCCATCAGTGAGAGGGGGGTAGTGATTTACGAGCAGTACTTC.

This clonotype was seen many times. The chain recombines TRBV7-6 with TRBJ2-7, with D perhaps matching TRBD2 (5 bases). V lost 3 bases and J 7 bases, leaving 10 bases between the germline ends. Germline values: CDR1 SGHVS, CDR2 FNYEAQ. This CDR3 spans 12 amino acids. This CDR3 is CASSFQPGEQYF. As DNA, the CDR3 is TGTGCCAGCAGCTTCCAGCCGGGGGAGCAGTACTTC.

The chain employs TRBV19 and TRBJ2-5; 8 nucleotides agree with TRBD1. The CDR3 is 13 amino acids. V lost 5 bases, J lost 5 bases, and 4 bases stayed unmatched. Per germline, CDR1 LNHDA and CDR2 SQIVND (reference sequence). The CDR3 reads CASSFRDRETQYF. CDR3 bases: TGTGCCAGTAGTTTCCGGGACAGGGAGACCCAGTACTTC.

This clonotype appeared a few times. The rearrangement uses TRBV28 and TRBJ2-3; 7 bases are a match to TRBD1. Germline V lookup: CDR1 MDHEN, CDR2 SYDVKM. This CDR3 has 17 amino acids. V lost 3 bases and J lost 2; bases outside the gene matches: 11. The CDR3 sequence is CASSFITGALPTDTQYF. The DNA for the CDR3 is TGTGCCAGCAGTTTTATCACAGGGGCCCTCCCCACAGATACGCAGTATTTT.

This clonotype has just a few counts. The rearrangement uses TRBV20-1 and TRBJ2-1, with TRBD1 matching over 7 bases. This CDR3 has 14 residues. Germline V CDR1 and CDR2: DFQATT, SNEGSKA (reference sequence). Unmatched junction bases numbered 5, after V lost 6 bases and J lost 0 bases. In DNA, the CDR3 is TGCAGTGCGGTGGGACAGAGCTCCTACAATGAGCAGTTCTTC. Protein sequence: CSAVGQSSYNEQFF.

This clonotype was seen many times. This chain uses TRBV20-1 with TRBJ1-2, with 7 bases that match TRBD1. The CDR3 sequence is 15 residues long. Germline trimming cut 0 bases from V and 4 bases from J; bases unmatched to any gene: 8. Germline loops: CDR1 DFQATT, CDR2 SNEGSKA (reference sequence). This CDR3 reads CSARDARGQIYGYTF. In nucleotides, the CDR3 is TGCAGTGCTAGAGATGCCCGGGGACAGATCTATGGCTACACCTTC.

This rearrangement joins TRBV7-6 to TRBJ1-2, with a weak D call TRBD1 (5 bases). The CDR3 consists of 13 residues. Trimming shortened V by 10 bases and J by 4 bases, and 16 bases separated the two germline ends. CDR1 and CDR2 (germline): SGHVS, FNYEAQ. The CDR3 loop is CATRDRTPYGYTF. CDR3 sequence (DNA): TGTGCCACCAGGGATCGGACGCCCTATGGCTACACCTTC.

The genes are TRBV6-1 and TRBJ1-1, with D possibly matching TRBD1 (5 bases). This CDR3 contains 19 residues. Germline V lookup: CDR1 MNHNS, CDR2 SASEGT. Trimming cost V 3 bases and J 5 bases, with 28 bases left between them. The CDR3 loop reads CASSDPGTLNLRTMTEAFF. DNA for the CDR3: TGTGCCAGCAGTGACCCCGGGACCTTAAATCTTCGAACGATGACTGAAGCTTTCTTT.

The genes are TRBV25-1 and TRBJ1-2; 7 bases are a match to TRBD1. The CDR3 totals 15 residues. The germline gives CDR1 MGHDK, CDR2 SYGVNS. J gave up 3 bases and V 5 bases, and 9 bases lay outside the gene matches. Here the CDR3 reads CASSSWTGTDYGYTF. As DNA, the CDR3 is TGTGCCAGCAGTTCCTGGACAGGTACCGACTATGGCTACACCTTC.

This clonotype was found a few times. The rearrangement links TRBV4-2 to TRBJ1-1, with D uncertain. Germline V gives CDR1 LGHNA, CDR2 YNFKEQ. Trimming took off 0 bases at V and 0 bases at J, with 14 bases between the two ends. This CDR3 has 17 amino acids. The DNA of the CDR3 is TGTGCCAGCAGCCAAGATTCTATTACAGAAATGAACACTGAAGCTTTCTTT. The encoded protein is CASSQDSITEMNTEAFF.

This clonotype occurred once. A clone one base away is much larger, so this may be a read error. The chain joins TRBV7-2 to TRBJ2-5; D possibly matches TRBD1 or TRBD2 (5 bases each). The CDR3 covers 13 residues. The germline gives CDR1 SGHTA, CDR2 FQGNSA. The ends were cut back, 10 bases at V and 5 bases at J, with 17 bases in the middle. This CDR3 is CANSRGAKETQYF. In nucleotides, the CDR3 is TGTGCCAACAGTAGAGGGGCGAAGGAGACCCAGTACTTC.

This clonotype has a handful of counts. V and J are TRBV7-9 and TRBJ2-7; no clear D. The V gene's germline CDR1 is SEHNR and CDR2 FQNEAQ (reference sequence). The CDR3 has 14 residues. Trimming pared 3 bases from V and 2 bases from J, leaving 11 bases between. The CDR3 reads CASSFPAETYEQYF. CDR3 in DNA: TGTGCCAGCAGCTTCCCCGCCGAGACCTACGAGCAGTACTTC.

This clonotype was seen ten or more times. The chain is built from TRBV7-9 and TRBJ2-6; possibly TRBD2 for D (5 bases). The CDR3 extends over 19 amino acids. CDR1 is SEHNR and CDR2 is FQNEAQ in the germline V gene (reference sequence). The germline V and J ends were trimmed by 7 bases and 0 bases, with 22 bases remaining between them. The CDR3 is CASIRDSGSSFSGANVLTF. CDR3 nucleotide sequence: TGTGCCAGCATCCGGGATTCGGGCAGTTCTTTCTCTGGGGCCAACGTCCTGACTTTC. Supplemented by reference TRBV7-9 and TRBJ2-6, the full variable domain reads DTGVSQNPRHKITKRGQNVTFRCDPISEHNRLYWYRQTLGQGPEFLTYFQNEAQLEKSRLLSDRFSAERPKGSFSTLEIQRTEQGDSAMYLCASIRDSGSSFSGANVLTFGAGSRLTVL.

This clonotype was seen at least ten times. The J gene is TRBJ2-5, the V gene TRBV7-2, with 8 bases fitting TRBD2. The V and J ends lost 3 bases and 5 bases, in that order; junction bases with no gene match: 5. The CDR3 contains 14 residues. In germline, CDR1 is SGHTA, CDR2 FQGNSA. CDR3 in amino acids: CASSLAGGRETQYF. For the CDR3, the DNA is TGTGCCAGCAGCTTGGCGGGGGGACGGGAGACCCAGTACTTC.

V is TRBV7-2 and J is TRBJ1-2; perhaps TRBD1 as D (5 bases). The CDR3 runs to 14 residues. Deletions cut 1 base from V and 8 bases from J, with 14 bases between. CDR1 and CDR2 from the germline V gene are SGHTA and FQGNSA. The CDR3: CASSLGPQGGGYTF. The CDR3 region has the DNA TGTGCCAGCAGCTTAGGGCCCCAGGGCGGAGGCTACACCTTC.

J is TRBJ2-3 and V is TRBV28; 8 bases map to TRBD2. V was clipped by 8 bases and J by 3 bases; unmatched bases: 4. Per the germline V gene, CDR1 is MDHEN and CDR2 is SYDVKM. The CDR3 covers 13 residues. CDR3 in amino acids: CASCAGGTDTQYF. The CDR3 DNA reads as TGTGCCAGCTGCGCGGGAGGAACAGATACGCAGTATTTT. Combining the CDR3 with reference TRBV28 and TRBJ2-3 gives the whole variable domain DVKVTQSSRYLVKRTGEKVFLECVQDMDHENMFWYRQDPGLGLRLIYFSYDVKMKEKGDIPEGYSVSREKKERFSLILESASTNQTSMYLCASCAGGTDTQYFGPGTRLTVL.

The genes are TRBV20-1 and TRBJ2-3; a possible D gene is TRBD2 (6 bases). This CDR3 is built from 14 residues. The germline V gene encodes CDR1 DFQATT and CDR2 SNEGSKA (reference sequence). Trimming stripped 1 base from V and 1 base from J, with 9 bases between. CDR3 amino acids: CSARGGARTDTQYF. Written as DNA, the CDR3 is TGCAGTGCTAGAGGCGGGGCTCGCACAGATACGCAGTATTTT.

The chain joins TRBV12-3 or TRBV12-4 to TRBJ1-1, with 7 positions matching TRBD1. V gave up 2 bases and J gave up 7 bases; unmatched junction bases: 4. The CDR3 has 13 amino acids. CDR3 DNA: TGTGCCAGCAGTTTATCCCGGGACAGTGAAGCTTTCTTT. The encoded protein is CASSLSRDSEAFF.